Below, 12 T cell receptor beta chains from the same sample are listed, as sequenced in a study of long-term antiretroviral therapy in people with HIV. Run at survey level, the immunoSEQ assay was version v3.0. Profiled with immunoSEQ multiplex PCR; TCRdb holds only in-frame clones, not every one. The sample includes some 35,000 clones, over 85% of them seen just once. The sample consisted of unsorted PBMCs, taken approximately 5.1 years after starting antiretroviral therapy. The receptors here all came from a woman between 50 and 59 years old with HIV.

The V gene is TRBV6-1, the J gene TRBJ1-1; D unclear. CDR3 length: 13 amino acids. V was clipped by 1 base and J by 9 bases, with 12 bases between them. Germline V gene sequence: CDR1 MNHNS, CDR2 SASEGT. The CDR3 DNA reads as TGTGCCAGCAGTGAAGTTTCGGTGGCGCAAGCTTTCTTT. Translating it yields CASSEVSVAQAFF.

The chain combines TRBV6-1 with TRBJ2-7, with a possible D match to TRBD1 (6 bases). In germline, CDR1 is MNHNS, CDR2 SASEGT. V was trimmed by 6 bases and J by 3 bases, leaving 18 bases between them. The CDR3 has 15 residues. The CDR3 coding sequence is TGTGCCAGCAGAGCGTATACAGGGACGGACTACGAGCAGTACTTC. This encodes CASRAYTGTDYEQYF.

The V call is TRBV5-4, the J call TRBJ2-3; perhaps TRBD2 as D (6 bases). CDR3 length: 15 residues. V was trimmed by 3 bases and J by 4 bases, leaving 15 bases between them. The germline gives CDR1 SGHNT, CDR2 YYREEE (reference sequence). The DNA for the CDR3 is TGTGCCAGCAGCTGGGGTTTTAGCGGAGCAGATACGCAGTATTTT. Its translation: CASSWGFSGADTQYF.

This rearrangement joins TRBV23-1 to TRBJ1-2; D might be TRBD1 (5 bases). TRBV23-1 is given ORF status, its function remaining uncertain. Trimming left V 2 bases short and J 8 bases short, with 15 bases between. The CDR3 runs 14 residues. The CDR3 spells CASSQGTALGGYTF. Written as DNA, the CDR3 is TGCGCCAGCAGTCAAGGGACGGCCCTGGGCGGCTACACCTTC.

The chain is built from TRBV7-6 and TRBJ1-2; D may be TRBD1 (6 bases). V was clipped by 1 base and J by 2 bases, with 8 bases between them. The CDR3 spans 14 residues. Germline CDR1 and CDR2: SGHVS and FNYEAQ. Here the CDR3 reads CASSLDDRNYGYTF. The CDR3 bases are TGTGCCAGCAGCTTAGATGACAGGAACTATGGCTACACCTTC.

The chain is built from TRBV5-4 and TRBJ1-2; possible D gene TRBD1, 5 bases. CDR1 is SGHNT, CDR2 YYREEE, per germline (reference sequence). This CDR3 is built from 16 residues. Trimming cost V 4 bases and J 7 bases, with 23 bases left between them. DNA of the CDR3: TGTGCCAGCAGCCCCAAGGGACCTCAGGACTCCATTGGCTACACCTTC. This encodes CASSPKGPQDSIGYTF.

The genes are TRBV11-2 and TRBJ1-5; no clear D gene. Trimming left V 5 bases short and J 4 bases short, with 9 bases between. The CDR3 is 13 residues long. CDR1 is SGHAT and CDR2 is FQNNGV in the germline V gene. DNA for the CDR3: TGTGCCAGCAGCCCAGGTCCTAATCAGCCCCAGCATTTT. This gives the protein CASSPGPNQPQHF.

The chain employs TRBV2 and TRBJ2-1; D not resolved. The CDR3 spans 14 residues. Germline CDR1 and CDR2: SNHLY and FYNNEI. Trimming pared 5 bases from V and 5 bases from J, leaving 13 bases between. This CDR3 reads CASSSPQKHNEQFF. The CDR3, as DNA: TGTGCCAGCAGTTCCCCCCAGAAACACAATGAGCAGTTCTTC.

The V and J genes are TRBV7-8 and TRBJ1-5; D gene ambiguous. The CDR3 length is 16 residues. Germline values: CDR1 SGHVS, CDR2 FQNEAQ. V lost 3 bases, J lost 2 bases, and 14 bases lay in between. CDR3 sequence: CASSFLTEPGNQPQHF. CDR3 DNA: TGTGCCAGCAGCTTTTTGACGGAGCCGGGCAATCAGCCCCAGCATTTT.

This clone was found once. The chain couples TRBV19 to TRBJ1-1; 10 bases match TRBD1. The germline CDR1 and CDR2 sequences are LNHDA and SQIVND (reference sequence). The CDR3 is 15 amino acids. V was pared by 5 bases and J by 2 bases, with 5 bases of the junction left unmatched. For the CDR3, the DNA is TGTGCCAGTAGTCGAGGACAGGGGGTAAACACTGAAGCTTTCTTT. Residues: CASSRGQGVNTEAFF.

This chain uses TRBV11-2 with TRBJ1-1; D unclear. Germline loops: CDR1 SGHAT, CDR2 FQNNGV. V gave up 6 bases and J gave up 0 bases, with 8 bases separating them. CDR3 length: 13 amino acids. The CDR3 DNA reads as TGTGCCAGCAGACATAAGTTGAACACTGAAGCTTTCTTT. Residues: CASRHKLNTEAFF.

The chain carries TRBV5-4 and TRBJ1-2; 9 nucleotides line up with TRBD1. With 2 bases clipped from V and 14 bases from J, the junction kept 4 bases outside the gene matches. Germline V lookup: CDR1 SGHNT, CDR2 YYREEE (reference sequence). The CDR3 is 11 residues long. DNA of the CDR3: TGTGCCAGCAGCTTAGGGACAGGGAAGACCTTC. Amino acids: CASSLGTGKTF.